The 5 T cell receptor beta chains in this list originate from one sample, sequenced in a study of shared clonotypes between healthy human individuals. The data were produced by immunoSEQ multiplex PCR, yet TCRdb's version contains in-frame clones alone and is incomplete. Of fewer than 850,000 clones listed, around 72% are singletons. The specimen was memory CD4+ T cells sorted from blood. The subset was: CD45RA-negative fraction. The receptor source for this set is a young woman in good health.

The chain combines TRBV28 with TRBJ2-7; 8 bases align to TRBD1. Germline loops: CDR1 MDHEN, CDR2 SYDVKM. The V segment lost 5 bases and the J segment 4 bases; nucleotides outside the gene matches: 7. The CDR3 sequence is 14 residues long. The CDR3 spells CASSIPGQEYEQYF. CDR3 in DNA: TGTGCCAGCAGTATCCCGGGACAGGAGTACGAGCAGTACTTC.

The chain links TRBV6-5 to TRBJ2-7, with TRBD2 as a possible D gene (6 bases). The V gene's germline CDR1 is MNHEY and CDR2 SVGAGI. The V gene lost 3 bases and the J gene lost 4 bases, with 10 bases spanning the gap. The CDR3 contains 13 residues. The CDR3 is CASSYGTHYEQYF. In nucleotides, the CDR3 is TGTGCCAGCAGTTATGGGACTCATTACGAGCAGTACTTC.

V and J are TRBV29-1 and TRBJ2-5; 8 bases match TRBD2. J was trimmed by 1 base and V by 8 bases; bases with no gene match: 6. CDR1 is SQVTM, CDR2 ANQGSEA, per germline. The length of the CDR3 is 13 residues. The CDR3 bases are TGCAGCTTTAGCGGGACCTCCCAAGAGACCCAGTACTTC. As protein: CSFSGTSQETQYF.

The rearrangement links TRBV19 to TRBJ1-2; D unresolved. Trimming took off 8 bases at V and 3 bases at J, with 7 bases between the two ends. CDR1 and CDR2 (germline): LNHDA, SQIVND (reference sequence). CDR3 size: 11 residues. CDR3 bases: TGTGCCAGTTCCCGGCACTATGGCTACACCTTC. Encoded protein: CASSRHYGYTF.

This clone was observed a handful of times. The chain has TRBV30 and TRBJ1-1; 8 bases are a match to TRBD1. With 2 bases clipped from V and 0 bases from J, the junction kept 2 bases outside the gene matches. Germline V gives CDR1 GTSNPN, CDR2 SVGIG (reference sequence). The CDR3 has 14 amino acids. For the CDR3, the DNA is TGTGCCTGGAGTCGGGACAGGATGAACACTGAAGCTTTCTTT. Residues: CAWSRDRMNTEAFF.